Listed below are T cell receptor beta chains from one sample, sequenced in a study of blood T cell repertoires in COVID-19. The method was immunoSEQ multiplex PCR; TCRdb's version includes in-frame clones alone and lacks a portion of them. In the table there are fewer than 250,000 clones, about 91% of which are singletons. The source material was peripheral blood. These receptors all come from a woman between 40 and 55 years old with acute or convalescent COVID-19. The CDR3 runs from the conserved cysteine through the conserved F or W. Fields, in order: D gene, V gene, J gene, clone size, CDR3 protein, CDR3 DNA. D genes are given only for firm matches. A row's size may be missing; if present it is once, few, many or a size class.

>NA|TRBV7-8|TRBJ1-2|few
CASSLAGGQSYGYTF
TGTGCCAGCAGCTTAGCTGGCGGGCAGAGCTATGGCTACACCTTC
>NA|TRBV6-2/TRBV6-3|TRBJ2-2|NA
CASSYNTRVASTGELFF
TGTGCCAGCAGTTATAACACGCGGGTGGCATCCACCGGGGAGCTGTTTTTT
>TRBD1|TRBV6-4|TRBJ1-1|NA
CASSAQGALGEAFF
TGTGCCAGCAGTGCACAGGGGGCCCTCGGTGAAGCTTTCTTT
>TRBD2|TRBV5-1|TRBJ2-3|NA
CASSPAGGDLDTQYF
TGCGCCAGCAGCCCCGCCGGGGGGGACTTGGATACGCAGTATTTT
>NA|TRBV6-5|TRBJ2-1|NA
CASSYEPSSYNEQFF
TGTGCCAGCAGTTACGAGCCGAGCTCCTACAATGAGCAGTTCTTC
>NA|TRBV14|TRBJ2-1|NA
CASSQDKGVSYNEQFF
TGTGCCAGCAGCCAAGATAAGGGGGTCTCCTACAATGAGCAGTTCTTC
>NA|TRBV6-1|TRBJ1-2|NA
CASSEPPRRGNNGYTF
TGTGCCAGCAGTGAACCCCCTCGCAGGGGAAATAATGGCTACACCTTC
>TRBD1|TRBV5-1|TRBJ2-5|NA
CASSLGDRGTQETQYF
TGCGCCAGCAGCTTGGGGGACAGGGGTACCCAAGAGACCCAGTACTTC
>NA|TRBV5-8|TRBJ2-1|NA
CASSPSRVRENEQFF
TGTGCCAGCAGCCCGAGCCGGGTAAGGGAGAATGAGCAGTTCTTC
>NA|TRBV2|TRBJ1-2|once
CASRLDGRGGYTF
TGTGCCAGCAGACTAGACGGGCGGGGTGGCTACACCTTC
>TRBD1|TRBV19|TRBJ1-4|NA
CASSSIDRGGEKLFF
TGTGCCAGTAGTTCTATCGACAGGGGTGGTGAAAAACTGTTTTTT
>TRBD1|TRBV5-1|TRBJ1-2|NA
CASSLGQGTDAFGYTF
TGCGCCAGCAGCTTGGGTCAAGGGACAGACGCCTTCGGCTACACCTTC
>TRBD1|TRBV19|TRBJ2-2|NA
CASSIPQTGGPIGELFF
TGTGCCAGTAGTATCCCCCAGACAGGGGGACCGATCGGGGAGCTGTTTTTT